The rows below give T cell receptor beta chains drawn from one sample of a study of blood T cell repertoires in COVID-19. Measured with immunoSEQ multiplex PCR; TCRdb has only the in-frame clones, and not every one. The repertoire holds approximately 160,000 clones, 75% to 85% seen once, with roughly 6.8% in the top ten. The sample consisted of peripheral blood. The receptor source for this set is a woman in her 50s in a cohort sampled during active or convalescent COVID-19. Each CDR3 is given with its conserved first and last residue. The D gene is left open where the match is weak. Size tells how often a clone was seen (once, few, many) or the class of an expanded clone, and some rows leave it out.

clone_size j_call v_call d_call cdr3_nt cdr3_aa
- TRBJ2-3 TRBV10-3 TRBD2 TGTGCCATCAGTGGCCCAGCGGGGGGGCCGAGCACAGATACGCAGTATTTT CAISGPAGGPSTDTQYF
- TRBJ1-1 TRBV24-1 TRBD1 TGTGCCACCAGTGATACCCCACAGGGGACCGCGAACACTGAAGCTTTCTTT CATSDTPQGTANTEAFF
- TRBJ1-2 TRBV19 TRBD1 TGTGCCAGTAGCAAAGGACAGGGGCCCGATGGCTACACCTTC CASSKGQGPDGYTF
few TRBJ2-2 TRBV19 TRBD1 TGTGCCAGTTCGCTTAGAAGGGGGCGAACCGGGGAGCTGTTTTTT CASSLRRGRTGELFF
- TRBJ1-1 TRBV4-3 - TGCGCCAGCAGCAACCCACAGGGGAACACTGAAGCTTTCTTT CASSNPQGNTEAFF
- TRBJ1-2 TRBV7-9 - TGTGCCAGCACCCTAACCCAGGGACTCAACTATGGCTACACCTTC CASTLTQGLNYGYTF
- TRBJ2-4 TRBV18 TRBD2 TGTGCCAGCTCACCGGCCGGGGGGGCGGACATTCAGTACTTC CASSPAGGADIQYF
- TRBJ2-1 TRBV12-5 - TGTGCTAGTGGTTTTGGGAGTGAGCAGTTCTTC CASGFGSEQFF
- TRBJ1-6 TRBV27 - TGTGCCAGCAGTTTACAGAATTCACCCCTCCACTTT CASSLQNSPLHF
- TRBJ1-5 TRBV7-9 - TGTGCCAGCAGCTTACTGGGGGGGGACAATCAGCCCCAGCATTTT CASSLLGGDNQPQHF
- TRBJ2-1 TRBV5-8 TRBD1 TGTGCCAGCAGCTTAACAGGGGGCGCGCACAATGAGCAGTTCTTC CASSLTGGAHNEQFF
- TRBJ1-6 TRBV29-1 - TGCAGCGTCCGGGAGGGGCAAAATAATTCACCCCTCCACTTT CSVREGQNNSPLHF
once TRBJ2-2 TRBV14 TRBD2 TGTGCCAGCAGCCAAGATATAGGGCTAGCGGGGTACACCGGGGAGCTGTTTTTT CASSQDIGLAGYTGELFF
- TRBJ1-1 TRBV11-2 TRBD1 TGTGCCAGCAGCTTAGGGATGATTGTGACAGGGGGCAAGGGAGCTTTCTTT CASSLGMIVTGGKGAFF
- TRBJ2-3 TRBV6-2/TRBV6-3 TRBD2 TGTGCCAGCAGTTACGACACTAGCGGGGGGCCTGGCACAGATACGCAGTATTTT CASSYDTSGGPGTDTQYF
- TRBJ1-1 TRBV6-2/TRBV6-3 - TGTGCCAGCAGTCGGGGGGGAGGAACTGAAGCTTTCTTT CASSRGGGTEAFF
- TRBJ1-1 TRBV14 - TGTGCCAGCAGCCAAGCCATGAACACTGAAGCTTTCTTT CASSQAMNTEAFF
- TRBJ1-2 TRBV19 - TGTGCCAGTAGGCGGGGGGCAGCGACGGGCTATGGCTACACCTTC CASRRGAATGYGYTF
- TRBJ2-2 TRBV6-5 - TGTGCCAGCACCACCGGGAACACCGGGGAGCTGTTTTTT CASTTGNTGELFF
many TRBJ2-1 TRBV4-2 TRBD2 TGTGCCAGCAGCCAAGATAGCGGGGGGGGAAATGAGCAGTTCTTC CASSQDSGGGNEQFF